This record looks at one TCR beta chain sequence and its context. Germline-derived CDR1 and CDR2 are KGHDR and SFDVKD. This CDR3 has 20 amino acids. V dropped 3 bases and J dropped 11; count of bases not matched to a gene: 22. In the authors' methods: Counts of nucleated cells, estimated from reference gene primer amplification, were obtained. TCRdb's table, derived via immunoSEQ multiplex PCR, lists solely in-frame clones and lacks some. V, J and clone size are taken as reported in that table, and D and trimming were inferred from the DNA itself. Altogether hundreds of thousands of clones are present, around nine tenths being singletons, with the ten largest covering 1% to 1.5%. The data are from a study of blood T cell repertoires in COVID-19. Across the whole study: The analysed material was cDNA or gDNA that came from T cells, B-cell-depleted T cells, or PBMCs.

The rearrangement uses TRBV24-1 and TRBJ1-5; the match to TRBD1 covers 12 bases. Sequencing input: peripheral blood. This receptor was obtained from a man in his 70s with acute or convalescent COVID-19. CDR3 amino acids: CATSDGTGTGGPEGKGAQHF. CDR3 sequence (DNA): TGTGCCACCAGTGATGGCACCGGGACAGGGGGCCCCGAAGGAAAAGGAGCCCAGCATTTT.